This entry lists 15 T cell receptor beta chains sequenced from one sample in a study of T cells after yellow fever vaccination. TCRdb ran MiXCR on the 5' RACE reads and lists one entry per CDR3 protein. The repertoire holds about 300,000 distinct CDR3 sequences, roughly 7% seen once, with roughly a sixth in the top ten. The specimen comprised PBMCs, sampled about 41 days after the first yellow fever vaccination. These receptor sequences come from a young man who received the YFV17D yellow fever vaccine.

The genes are TRBV20-1 and TRBJ2-7, with 8 bases fitting TRBD1. CDR1 DFQATT and CDR2 SNEGSKA come from the germline V gene (reference sequence). The CDR3 contains 14 residues. The trim removed 1 base at V and 4 bases at J, leaving 6 bases unmatched. DNA of the CDR3: TGCAGTGCTAGAGCCGGGACAGGTGGTTACGAGCAGTACTTC. This codes for CSARAGTGGYEQYF.

The gene calls are TRBV5-6 and TRBJ2-1, with no clear D. This CDR3 comprises 18 residues. Germline V CDR1 and CDR2: SGHDT, YYEEEE. V was trimmed by 0 bases and J by 0 bases, leaving 16 bases between them. The CDR3 loop reads CASSLVIREASSYNEQFF. The CDR3 bases are TGTGCCAGCAGCTTGGTTATACGAGAGGCTAGCTCCTACAATGAGCAGTTCTTC.

This clonotype has a count of ten or more. V usage is TRBV7-3 and J usage is TRBJ1-1; no definite D call. Deletions cut 4 bases from V and 2 bases from J, with 8 bases between. Germline assignment: CDR1 SGHTA and CDR2 FQGTGA. The CDR3 has 13 residues. This CDR3 reads CASSSQSNTEAFF. For the CDR3, the DNA is TGTGCCAGCAGCTCGCAGAGCAACACTGAAGCTTTCTTT.

There are a few counts of this clonotype. J is TRBJ2-6 and V is TRBV19; D not certain. With 3 bases removed from V and 2 bases from J, the gap between germline ends came to 8 bases. This CDR3 is built from 15 residues. Germline V gene data show CDR1 as LNHDA and CDR2 as SQIVND (reference sequence). The CDR3 coding sequence is TGTGCCAGTAGTATCTTGGCAGCTGGGGCCAACGTCCTGACTTTC. This translates into CASSILAAGANVLTF.

The chain links TRBV7-2 to TRBJ1-5; weak D call: TRBD1 (6 bases). This CDR3 has 15 residues. Germline V gene sequence: CDR1 SGHTA, CDR2 FQGNSA. Trimming removed 5 bases from V and 4 bases from J, with 15 bases in between. CDR3 in DNA: TGTGCCAGCAGCGTAGGACAGCAACCAAATCAGCCCCAGCATTTT. Encoded protein: CASSVGQQPNQPQHF.

This clonotype was seen more than once but under ten times. The genes are TRBV9 and TRBJ2-5; D not resolved. This CDR3 has 14 residues. V dropped 0 bases and J dropped 2 bases, with 8 bases sitting between them. Germline assignment: CDR1 SGDLS and CDR2 YYNGEE. In nucleotides, the CDR3 is TGTGCCAGCAGCGTAGCCGTCGGACAAGAGACCCAGTACTTC. This gives the protein CASSVAVGQETQYF.

This clonotype was counted at least ten times. The chain uses TRBV7-9 and TRBJ1-6; 9 bases match TRBD1. Germline V gene lookup returns CDR1 SEHNR and CDR2 FQNEAQ (reference sequence). CDR3 size: 14 residues. V gave up 4 bases and J gave up 11 bases; unmatched junction bases: 6. The CDR3 bases are TGTGCCAGCAGCTCCGGGACAGGGTGGCCACCCCTCCACTTT. As protein: CASSSGTGWPPLHF.

This clonotype has more than one count but fewer than ten. The gene calls are TRBV7-3 and TRBJ2-1, with TRBD2 matching 8 bases. Unmatched junction bases numbered 0, after V lost 0 bases and J lost 8 bases. CDR3 size: 13 residues. CDR1 and CDR2 (germline): SGHTA, FQGTGA. CDR3 protein: CASSLTRGDEQFF. The CDR3 DNA sequence: TGTGCCAGCAGCTTAACGCGGGGGGATGAGCAGTTCTTC.

This chain uses TRBV6-2 or TRBV6-3 with TRBJ2-2; possibly TRBD2 for D (7 bases). This CDR3 is 16 amino acids long. CDR1 MNHEY and CDR2 SVGEGT come from the germline V gene. V was clipped by 0 bases and J by 2 bases, with 10 bases between them. The CDR3 spells CASSYSWGGNTGELFF. In DNA form, the CDR3 reads TGTGCCAGCAGTTACTCTTGGGGGGGCAACACCGGGGAGCTGTTTTTT.

A few counts support this clonotype. The rearrangement links TRBV12-3 or TRBV12-4 to TRBJ2-3; 8 bases agree with TRBD2. This CDR3 is built from 14 residues. V lost 6 bases and J lost 4; bases outside the gene matches: 6. Written as DNA, the CDR3 is TGTGCCAGCAGCTCGACGGGGGGGGCAGATACGCAGTATTTT. This codes for CASSSTGGADTQYF.

J is TRBJ1-1 and V is TRBV5-4, with TRBD1 as a possible D gene (6 bases). The CDR3 sequence is 16 residues long. The V gene's germline CDR1 is SGHNT and CDR2 YYREEE (reference sequence). Trimming removed 0 bases from V and 3 bases from J, with 15 bases in between. Here the CDR3 reads CASSLVEGEGDTEAFF. CDR3 nucleotide sequence: TGTGCCAGCAGCTTGGTTGAGGGGGAAGGGGACACTGAAGCTTTCTTT.

The genes are TRBV12-3 or TRBV12-4 and TRBJ2-7, with a tentative D call TRBD1 (6 bases). V was pared by 6 bases and J by 6 bases, with 15 bases between. CDR3 size: 13 residues. The CDR3 nucleotides are TGTGCCAGCAGCCCTAACAGGGTCAGCGAGCAGTACGTC. Translation gives CASSPNRVSEQYV.

The chain couples TRBV5-1 to TRBJ2-5; the match to TRBD1 covers 9 bases. CDR1 is SGHRS and CDR2 is YFSETQ in the germline V gene. CDR3 length: 14 amino acids. J lost 5 bases, V lost 4 bases, and 6 bases had no gene match. The chain's CDR3 is CASSPGQGLETQYF. The CDR3 bases are TGCGCCAGCAGCCCCGGACAGGGGCTCGAGACCCAGTACTTC.

This clonotype was found many times. The chain is built from TRBV7-2 and TRBJ2-7; TRBD1 is a possible D gene (5 bases). V lost 0 bases and J 7 bases, leaving 10 bases between the germline ends. Germline-derived CDR1 and CDR2 are SGHTA and FQGNSA. CDR3 length: 13 amino acids. CDR3 in amino acids: CASSLARHREQYF. Here the CDR3 DNA reads TGTGCCAGCAGCTTAGCGCGGCACAGGGAGCAGTACTTC.

V gene TRBV12-3 or TRBV12-4 combines with J gene TRBJ2-5; possibly TRBD1 or TRBD2 for D (5 bases each). The CDR3 contains 15 residues. V was clipped by 4 bases and J by 3 bases, with 15 bases between them. Written as DNA, the CDR3 is TGTGCCAGCAGTTCATTGGGAGTGGGGGAAGAGACCCAGTACTTC. Amino acids: CASSSLGVGEETQYF.